Reported below is one T cell receptor (beta chain). The target antigen is unknown. MiXCR, run by TCRdb on the reads, gives a single entry per CDR3 protein. In the table there are over 100,000 distinct CDR3 sequences, about 28% of which are singletons. This sample was taken from a study of T cell repertoires in cytomegalovirus infection. Study-wide findings and caveats: Predominance within the ex vivo response was attributable to HLA-C-restricted CMV-specific TCR beta clonotypes.

V shed 4 bases and J shed 8 bases, with 16 bases lying between them. Per germline, CDR1 SGDLS and CDR2 YYNGEE. This CDR3 is 14 amino acids long. The chain links TRBV9 to TRBJ2-1; D may be TRBD2 (6 bases). Here the sequenced sample was CD8+ T cells from cultured PBMCs, taken from culture after CMV antigen stimulation. The sequence was obtained from a human donor in good health (CMV status not recorded). Some clones in this sample may be carry-over from other donors' samples. The DNA for the CDR3 is TGTGCCAGCAGCCTCAGCGGGCTAGAGGATGAGCAGTTCTTC. Its protein is CASSLSGLEDEQFF.